The source of this T cell receptor (beta chain) is a study of T cell changes during pregnancy in multiple sclerosis. Produced via immunoSEQ multiplex PCR; TCRdb's table is partial and in-frame only. Among under 70,000 clones, about nine tenths were seen once, and the ten largest hold about 0.31%. V trimming: 5 bases; J trimming: 2 bases; junction bases outside the gene matches: 2. Germline assignment: CDR1 SGHNT and CDR2 YENEEA. This CDR3 is built from 14 residues. The sample consisted of CD4+ T cells from peripheral blood mononuclear cells, taken after pregnancy. V gene TRBV11-3 combines with J gene TRBJ2-2, with TRBD1 matching over 7 bases. This TCR was sampled from a female donor with multiple sclerosis, enrolled in a pregnancy study. The CDR3 reads CASSRTGNTGELFF. CDR3 coding DNA: TGTGCCAGCAGCCGGACAGGAAACACCGGGGAGCTGTTTTTT. Using reference TRBV11-3 and TRBJ2-2 for the parts outside the CDR3, the full variable domain is EAGVVQSPRYKIIEKKQPVAFWCNPISGHNTLYWYLQNLGQGPELLIRYENEEAVDDSQLPKDRFSAERLKGVDSTLKIQPAELGDSAVYLCASSRTGNTGELFFGEGSRLTVL.